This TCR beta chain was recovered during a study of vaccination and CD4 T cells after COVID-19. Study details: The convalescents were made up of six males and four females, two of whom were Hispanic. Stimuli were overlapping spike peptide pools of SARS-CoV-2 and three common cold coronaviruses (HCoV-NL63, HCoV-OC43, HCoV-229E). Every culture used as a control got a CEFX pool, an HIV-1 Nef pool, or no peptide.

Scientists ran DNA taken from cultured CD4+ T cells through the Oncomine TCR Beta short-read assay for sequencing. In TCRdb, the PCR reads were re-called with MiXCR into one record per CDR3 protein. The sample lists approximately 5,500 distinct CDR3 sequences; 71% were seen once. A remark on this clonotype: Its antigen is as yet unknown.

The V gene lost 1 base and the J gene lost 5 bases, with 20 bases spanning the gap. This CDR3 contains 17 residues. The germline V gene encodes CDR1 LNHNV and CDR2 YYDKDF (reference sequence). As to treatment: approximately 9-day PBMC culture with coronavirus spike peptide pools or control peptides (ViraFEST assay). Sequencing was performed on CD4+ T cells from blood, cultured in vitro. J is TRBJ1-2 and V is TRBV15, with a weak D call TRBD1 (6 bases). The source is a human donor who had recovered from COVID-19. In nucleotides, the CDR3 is TGTGCCACCAGCAGAGTAAACCCTGGGGGCGCAGGATATGGCTACACCTTC. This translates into CATSRVNPGGAGYGYTF.